The source of this T cell receptor beta chain is a study of blood T cell repertoires in COVID-19. Study context: Sites across the United States, Italy and Spain contributed samples from acute and convalescent COVID-19. The analysed material was cDNA or gDNA that came from T cells, B-cell-depleted T cells, or PBMCs.

The CDR3 sequence is 14 residues long. Trimming cost V 6 bases and J 5 bases, with 17 bases left between them. Germline V gene data show CDR1 as LNHDA and CDR2 as SQIVND (reference sequence). This clone is a singleton in its sample. Clones were sequenced by immunoSEQ multiplex PCR, and TCRdb holds only the in-frame ones, with some missing. The table records 350,000 to 500,000 clones, around 90% of them present only once. Followed longitudinally, the Seattle patients had been enrolled during active infection. The chain employs TRBV19 and TRBJ2-7, with D maybe TRBD2 (6 bases). Sample: peripheral blood. The TCR sequence derives from a man between 18 and 35 years old with COVID-19, enrolled during active disease. The CDR3 nucleotides are TGTGCCAGTAGCCCGACTTGGGGAGGCAACGAGCAGTACTTC. Residues: CASSPTWGGNEQYF.